This entry lists 6 T cell receptor beta chains sequenced from one sample in a study of shared T cell receptors in the human thymus. Method: immunoSEQ multiplex PCR; TCRdb's copy keeps in-frame clones and lacks some. The sample has some 640,000 clones; 80% to 90% are singletons. The same sample was also studied in work on human thymus T cells.

The specimen sequenced was thymocytes. The receptor source for this set is a boy less than two years old with a congenital heart defect.

Comment on this clone: The identical CDR3 is also encoded by other nucleotide sequences in the sample. The chain recombines TRBV9 with TRBJ1-6, with D tentatively TRBD1 (6 bases). The CDR3 extends over 17 amino acids. Germline-derived CDR1 and CDR2 are SGDLS and YYNGEE. Deletions cut 4 bases from V and 2 bases from J, with 16 bases between. This CDR3 reads CASSPKQGLPYNSPLHF. The CDR3, as DNA: TGTGCCAGCAGCCCCAAACAGGGCTTACCCTATAATTCACCCCTCCACTTT.

The chain recombines TRBV28 with TRBJ1-1, with D maybe TRBD1 (6 bases). The CDR3 contains 15 residues. Looked up from germline, CDR1 is MDHEN and CDR2 is SYDVKM. Trimming removed 3 bases at V and 1 base at J, with 12 bases between. The CDR3 loop reads CASSFPTGANTEAFF. The CDR3 DNA sequence: TGTGCCAGCAGTTTCCCGACAGGAGCGAACACTGAAGCTTTCTTT.

The chain couples TRBV6-5 to TRBJ1-5, with a tentative D call TRBD1 (5 bases). The CDR3 length is 15 residues. Germline V CDR1 and CDR2: MNHEY, SVGAGI. Deletions cut 5 bases from V and 0 bases from J, with 11 bases between. DNA for the CDR3: TGTGCCAGCAGTCAGCAGGGTAATAGCAATCAGCCCCAGCATTTT. It encodes CASSQQGNSNQPQHF.

V usage is TRBV27 and J usage is TRBJ1-2, with 7 bases fitting TRBD1. In germline, CDR1 is MNHEY, CDR2 SMNVEV (reference sequence). Trimming took 5 bases from V and 3 from J; bases not matched to a gene: 15. This CDR3 has 17 amino acids. CDR3 bases: TGTGCCAGCAGTCCAAGACCGGGACAGCATACGTACTATGGCTACACCTTC. Its translation is CASSPRPGQHTYYGYTF.

This clone has a handful of counts. The chain combines TRBV4-3 with TRBJ2-7, with TRBD1 matching over 9 bases. From germline, CDR1 is LGHNA and CDR2 YSLEER. The CDR3 loop spans 16 amino acids. The junction had 9 bases not matched to a gene; V was cut back by 3 bases and J by 3 bases. CDR3: CASSQDRDRAYYEQYF. The CDR3 bases are TGCGCCAGCAGCCAGGACCGGGACAGGGCTTACTACGAGCAGTACTTC.

The chain couples TRBV5-4 to TRBJ2-1; D may be TRBD2 (6 bases). The CDR3 is 12 residues long. The V gene lost 0 bases and the J gene lost 10 bases, with 8 bases spanning the gap. CDR1 SGHNT and CDR2 YYREEE come from the germline V gene (reference sequence). The CDR3 DNA reads as TGTGCCAGCAGCTTGGCAAGCGGGGAGCAGTTCTTC. Protein: CASSLASGEQFF.